The clone carrying this T cell receptor (beta chain) occurred many times. Its antigen remains unknown. This sample is drawn from a study of T cells in Graves' hyperthyroidism and ophthalmopathy. General study results and limits: Blood also showed most of the thyroid clonotypes that were expanded above 0.001. A 13 V-J signature model discriminated ophthalmopathy versus stable hyperthyroidism.

The CDR3 is 14 amino acids. V was shortened by 2 bases and J by 9 bases, with 15 bases between the two germline ends. Germline V lookup: CDR1 SGHDT, CDR2 YYEEEE. Reasons for excluding patients were uncontrolled infection, other autoimmune disease, pregnancy or lactation. RNA transcripts yielded amplified TCR beta CDR3 regions. A first-round RT-PCR of the TCR CDR3 used the HTBI primer set. A single record per CDR3 protein comes from TCRdb applying MiXCR to the multiplex PCR reads. This sample carries a few hundred thousand distinct CDR3 sequences, less than 20% of them seen once, and the ten largest clones take around an eighth.

Sequences were obtained from blood. The TCR comes from a woman aged 18-29 years with Graves' hyperthyroidism. The chain employs TRBV5-6 and TRBJ2-1, with D possibly being TRBD2 (6 bases). This CDR3 is CASSFTGGGSEQFF. The CDR3 DNA reads as TGTGCCAGCAGCTTCACAGGTGGAGGGTCTGAGCAGTTCTTC.